This T cell receptor beta chain was recorded in a study of response to subunit inactivated influenza vaccine. MiXCR was run by TCRdb on the RT-PCR reads, yielding one entry per CDR3 protein. Of 500,000 or so distinct CDR3 sequences in the sample, approximately 16% were seen once. Overall study findings and caveats: It was the authors' suggestion that each seasonal influenza vaccination recruits few new T cells.

In germline, CDR1 is SGHRS, CDR2 YFSETQ. Trimming shortened V by 6 bases and J by 3 bases, and 19 bases separated the two germline ends. The CDR3 extends over 15 amino acids. This clonotype was detected only a few times. Its antigen is undetermined. The sequence was collected from a man between 50 and 75 years old who received an inactivated influenza vaccine. The chain carries TRBV5-1 and TRBJ2-7; D is possibly TRBD1 (5 bases). The specimen was CD4+ T cells sorted from PBMCs, collected around 25 months after vaccination. The CDR3 nucleotides read TGCGCCAGCACCCCTGAAGGGGCCTATTTCTACGAGCAGTACTTC. Translation: CASTPEGAYFYEQYF.